This TCR beta chain derives from a study of vaccination and CD4 T cells after COVID-19 (dated by TCRdb to 2021 to 2024). Study-wide context: Convalescent patients had a positive SARS-CoV-2 result on nasal swab PCR, and of these patients, nine had mild disease and one had severe disease. In around ten COVID-19 convalescent patients and a handful of infection-naive healthy vaccine recipients, the spike-specific CD4+ TCR repertoire before mRNA vaccination was compared with the repertoire after mRNA vaccination. Participants got two doses of the Pfizer-BioNTech BNT162b2 vaccine (n=8) or two doses of the Moderna mRNA-1273 vaccine (n=2). The cultures were stimulated with overlapping spike peptide pools from SARS-CoV-2 and from the common cold coronaviruses HCoV-NL63, HCoV-OC43 and HCoV-229E. Post-COVID blood samples from convalescent patients were collected a median of 101 days after diagnosis, with a range of about 35 to 161 days. Post-vaccine blood samples were taken a median of 72 days after the second vaccine dose, with a range of roughly 14 to 241 days. The convalescent cohort included six males and four females, with two Hispanic individuals, seven Caucasians, two Asians and one multiracial person. Control cultures used a CEFX viral epitope pool as positive control, an HIV-1 Nef peptide pool as negative control, or no peptide.

The study at large found these results: Only a relatively small number of convalescent patients were included in the study, and early timepoints following natural infection were not analyzed. In convalescent patients, nearly all vaccine-specific clones (304 of 307) were found to be mono-reactive for SARS-CoV-2 spike rather than cross-reactive with common cold coronaviruses. The median number of SARS-CoV-2-reactive clonotypes rose from around 22 after infection to 38 after vaccination, but the change was not significant. In convalescent patients, a median roughly 87% of post-vaccine SARS-CoV-2-reactive clones were detected only after vaccination, and vaccine-specific priming was suggested by this finding.

Here V drops 3 bases and J drops 0 bases, and the junction holds 3 bases not matched to any gene. The CDR3, from cysteine to phenylalanine, totals 15 residues. Only CDR3 DNA remains: 45 bases, in frame from the first base. CDR1 and CDR2 (DFQATT, SNEGSKA) derive from the germline V gene (reference sequence). The treatment or condition label, as the study defines it: approximately nine-day PBMC culture with coronavirus spike peptide pools or control peptides (ViraFEST assay). The ViraFEST assay was used in the study, in which antigen-specific T cells were expanded with peptide pools and expanded clonotypes were subsequently identified by TCR sequencing. The convalescent patients' positive SARS-CoV-2 PCR tests fell between March and December 2020, which was before the Alpha, Beta and Delta variants emerged in the United States. Each well held roughly 2.2 million PBMCs cultured in IMDM containing roughly 5% human AB serum and approximately 9.1 IU/ml IL-2, with roughly 10 ug/ml peptide pools added. Half of the culture medium was replaced with fresh IL-2-containing medium on days 3 and 7. After 10 days of culture, CD4+ T cells were isolated by negative selection with the EasySep CD4+ T cell isolation kit. Ficoll-Paque Plus gradient centrifugation was used to isolate PBMCs from whole blood, and the isolated PBMCs were then either used fresh or cryopreserved at -140C. In general, triplicate wells were set up for every culture condition.

Library prep was done by PCR. At the Johns Hopkins FTIC core, DNA from the cultured CD4+ T cells underwent TCR sequencing with the Oncomine TCR Beta short-read assay. The QIAamp micro DNA kit was used to extract genomic DNA from the cultured CD4+ T cells. The Oncomine TCR Beta libraries from cultured CD4+ T cells were pooled using unique dual indexes and then sequenced on an Illumina iSeq 100. Turning to the authors' computational methods: Non-productive sequences were filtered out, and CDR3s that did not start with C, did not end with F or W, or were shorter than 7 amino acids were discarded. Antigen-specific clonotypes were identified using the MANAFEST web application through comparison of peptide-stimulated wells with reference and other culture wells. For a clone to be called positive, the clone needed an FDR below 0.05, an odds ratio above 5, and a productive frequency above 0.1% in at least two of three replicate wells. A clonotype counted as cross-reactive if it showed significant expansion both in the SARS-CoV-2 spike wells and in at least one common cold coronavirus spike condition. Similarity between CDR3 sequences was evaluated in R version 3.6.1 using Levenshtein distances (stringdist) and unrooted phylogenetic trees (ape). TCRdb trimmed the raw reads at Q25, called clones with MiXCR and kept productive beta chains. Rows are combined by CDR3 protein, so each entry shows the most common genes and DNA. These V and J calls rely on TCRdb rather than the paper's analysis. The sample profile shows some 18,000 distinct CDR3 sequences; about 60% of them were found once. The ten largest make up roughly 8% of the sample.

This clonotype turned up a few times. Its antigen specificity is not known. The sample holds no much larger clone one base away, and base qualities are not on file. The chain uses TRBV20-1 and TRBJ1-5; TRBD1 lines up with 9 middle nucleotides. Sample: CD4+ T cells from blood, cultured in vitro. The source is a human donor who had recovered from COVID-19. The base sequence is TGCAGTGCTAGTGGGACAGGGTATAGCAATCAGCCCCAGCATTTT. It translates to CSASGTGYSNQPQHF.